A single sample is the source of the 7 T cell receptor beta chains below, sequenced in a study of blood T cell repertoires in COVID-19. Profiled with immunoSEQ multiplex PCR; TCRdb holds only in-frame clones, not every one. The data contain about 140,000 clones, 80% to 85% of them singletons. Sequencing was done on a sample of peripheral blood. Source of these receptors: a human donor in a cohort sampled during active COVID-19.

This clone was seen a few times. This chain links TRBV6-5 with TRBJ1-5; no reliable D call. The V gene's germline CDR1 is MNHEY and CDR2 SVGAGI. CDR3 length: 13 amino acids. Trimming cost V 0 bases and J 6 bases, with 6 bases left between them. The CDR3 DNA reads TGTGCCAGCAGTTACTCTATGTTTCAGCCCCAGCATTTT. Its translation is CASSYSMFQPQHF.

The chain combines TRBV5-6 with TRBJ2-7; TRBD1 matches at 9 bases. The CDR3 contains 14 residues. V dropped 4 bases and J dropped 3; count of bases not matched to a gene: 5. Germline CDR1 and CDR2: SGHDT and YYEEEE. CDR3 bases: TGTGCCAGCAGCGGGGGGACAGGGTTCTACGAGCAGTACTTC. Its protein product is CASSGGTGFYEQYF.

The chain uses TRBV2 and TRBJ1-5; 7 bases agree with TRBD1. CDR3 size: 17 residues. CDR1 and CDR2 (germline): SNHLY, FYNNEI. The J segment lost 4 bases and the V segment lost 5 bases, leaving 14 bases of the junction unmatched. The CDR3 DNA is TGTGCCAGCAGTTCCGCGGGAGGGGACAGAAGTAATCAGCCCCAGCATTTT. It codes for CASSSAGGDRSNQPQHF.

The chain is built from TRBV15 and TRBJ2-3; tentatively, D is TRBD2 (6 bases). Germline V gives CDR1 LNHNV, CDR2 YYDKDF (reference sequence). Trimming removed 0 bases from V and 6 bases from J, with 13 bases in between. The CDR3 sequence is 15 residues long. The CDR3 DNA reads TGTGCCACCAGCAGAGATCAGGGAGGTAGGGATACGCAGTATTTT. Its translation is CATSRDQGGRDTQYF.

V and J are TRBV19 and TRBJ1-2, with TRBD1 matching 7 bases. Germline values: CDR1 LNHDA, CDR2 SQIVND (reference sequence). The CDR3 has 13 amino acids. V lost 5 bases and J lost 4; bases outside the gene matches: 4. The CDR3 DNA follows: TGTGCCAGTAGTTATCGGACAGGCTATGGCTACACCTTC. Protein product: CASSYRTGYGYTF.

CDR3 protein: CASSQIGQGEETQYF. DNA of the CDR3: TGTGCCAGCAGCCAGATCGGACAGGGGGAAGAGACCCAGTACTTC. The chain links TRBV7-2 to TRBJ2-5; the match to TRBD1 covers 10 bases. From germline, CDR1 is SGHTA and CDR2 FQGNSA. The CDR3 sequence is 15 residues long. V dropped 5 bases and J dropped 3; count of bases not matched to a gene: 6.

V gene TRBV5-1 combines with J gene TRBJ2-5; TRBD1 might be the D (5 bases). Deletions cut 3 bases from V and 4 bases from J, with 13 bases between. The length of the CDR3 is 14 residues. Germline lookup yields CDR1 SGHRS and CDR2 YFSETQ. CDR3 amino acids: CASSSGQGRETQYF. CDR3 sequence (DNA): TGCGCCAGCAGCTCAGGGCAGGGCCGAGAGACCCAGTACTTC.